This TCR beta chain came from a study of graft-versus-host responses after intestinal transplantation. Study-level background: Anti-thymocyte globulin induction, then tacrolimus and steroids for two to four years, went to all recipients. Study conclusions and caveats: Maximum circulating GvH clone levels tracked with early post-transplant HvG decreases.

The CDR3 covers 10 residues. Trimming cost V 6 bases and J 5 bases, with 7 bases left between them. Germline V gene data show CDR1 as SQVTM and CDR2 as ANQGSEA. Stimulators, 200,000 irradiated and violet-dye-labeled cells, were plated with 200,000 CFSE-labeled responder cells. Sorted cells were CFSE-low CD3+CD4+ or CD3+CD8+ proliferating responders. Assay: immunoSEQ multiplex PCR; the TCRdb copy retains only in-frame clones and omits some. The sample yields roughly 21,000 clones, around two fifths seen once. The chain combines TRBV29-1 with TRBJ2-5; no firm D call. Sample: alloreactive CD8+ T cells from a mixed lymphocyte reaction culture, taken before intestinal transplant. The subset here: CFSE-low proliferating T cells sorted from approximately 6-day pre-transplant mixed lymphocyte reaction (GvH or HvG direction). This sequence originates from a human patient who received an intestinal transplant. The CDR3 protein is CSVSHETQYF. The CDR3 nucleotides are TGCAGCGTGAGCCACGAGACCCAGTACTTC.